Sequencing of this TCR beta chain was carried out in a study of blood T cells in healthy people across ages. Study-wide background: Capture by template switching was about one barcoded beta molecule per two T cells.

Through a sample-barcoded 5' primer and a J-beta primer mix, a second PCR was run for about 6 to 11 cycles. TCRdb ran MiXCR on the 5' RACE reads and lists one entry per CDR3 protein. The table has some 1.4 million distinct CDR3 sequences, around two fifths seen once. CDR1 MDHEN and CDR2 SYDVKM come from the germline V gene. V gave up 5 bases and J gave up 8 bases; unmatched junction bases: 8. The CDR3 runs 15 residues. What was sequenced was blood. The TCR comes from a woman aged 18-29 years in good health. The chain combines TRBV28 with TRBJ1-6; 8 bases are shared with TRBD1. The CDR3 DNA reads as TGTGCCAGCAGTCCTTCGGACAGGGATGATTCACCCCTCCACTTT. Amino acids: CASSPSDRDDSPLHF.